Listed below are T cell receptor beta chains from one sample, sequenced in a study of blood T cell repertoires in COVID-19. Repertoires were generated with immunoSEQ multiplex PCR, while TCRdb's copy carries only in-frame clones and drops some. The data hold about 190,000 clones, with under 90% observed a single time. Sequencing used peripheral blood. The receptors originated from a human donor in a cohort sampled during active COVID-19. Each CDR3 is given with its conserved first and last residue. A D gene is named only where the DNA matches it firmly. The size of a clone is reported for some rows only, either as once, few or many, or as a class for expanded clones.

V	D	size	J	CDR3	DNA
TRBV7-8	TRBD2	NA	TRBJ2-3	CASEKSSGLSTDTQYF	TGTGCCAGCGAAAAGTCTAGCGGGCTTAGCACAGATACGCAGTATTTT
TRBV4-1	NA	NA	TRBJ2-2	CASSPLVASAGELFF	TGCGCCAGCAGCCCCCTAGTGGCTAGCGCCGGGGAGCTGTTTTTT
TRBV30	NA	NA	TRBJ1-5	CAWNRGSQPQHF	TGTGCCTGGAACCGGGGTTCTCAGCCCCAGCATTTT
TRBV19	NA	few	TRBJ1-2	CASSINHQGGANYGYTF	TGTGCCAGTAGTATAAATCACCAAGGGGGAGCTAACTATGGCTACACCTTC
TRBV12-5	NA	once	TRBJ1-5	CASSTGNQPQHF	TGTGCTAGCTCGACAGGCAATCAGCCCCAGCATTTT
TRBV19	TRBD2	NA	TRBJ2-2	CASNRDSGSGTGELFF	TGTGCCAGTAACCGGGATAGCGGGAGTGGCACCGGGGAGCTGTTTTTT
TRBV2	TRBD2	NA	TRBJ2-1	CASTDRVGTSGIDEQFF	TGTGCCAGCACAGACAGGGTTGGGACTAGCGGGATTGATGAGCAGTTCTTC
TRBV5-1	NA	NA	TRBJ1-3	CASSLGGANTIYF	TGCGCCAGCAGCCTCGGGGGAGCTAACACCATATATTTT
TRBV5-1	NA	NA	TRBJ2-5	CASSGTGGRETQYF	TGCGCCAGCAGCGGAACGGGGGGCCGGGAGACCCAGTACTTC
TRBV9	TRBD2	once	TRBJ2-7	CASNPTSGSVYEQYF	TGTGCCAGCAACCCGACTAGCGGGAGTGTCTACGAGCAGTACTTC
TRBV7-8	NA	NA	TRBJ2-3	CASSLLRGGGTDTQYF	TGTGCCAGCAGCCTCCTCAGGGGAGGGGGCACAGATACGCAGTATTTT
TRBV6-5	TRBD2	NA	TRBJ2-1	CASRVAGSYNEQFF	TGTGCCAGCAGGGTAGCGGGCTCCTACAATGAGCAGTTCTTC
TRBV3-1/TRBV3-2	NA	NA	TRBJ1-2	CASTPGPLSYGYTF	TGTGCCAGCACCCCTGGGCCGCTGAGCTATGGCTACACCTTC
TRBV5-1	NA	once	TRBJ2-5	CASSLRGFQETQYF	TGCGCCAGCAGCTTGCGGGGGTTCCAAGAGACCCAGTACTTC
TRBV11-3	NA	NA	TRBJ2-3	CASSRGTDTQYF	TGTGCCAGCAGCCGGGGGACAGATACGCAGTATTTT
TRBV19	TRBD1	once	TRBJ2-7	CASSPQGAPFRSSYEQYF	TGTGCCAGTAGCCCACAGGGGGCACCCTTCCGCAGCTCCTACGAGCAGTACTTC
TRBV4-1	TRBD2	NA	TRBJ2-5	CASSSSGNQETQYF	TGCGCCAGCAGTTCCAGCGGGAACCAAGAGACCCAGTACTTC
TRBV19	NA	few	TRBJ1-6	CASKVQGNSPLHF	TGTGCCTCCAAGGTACAGGGAAATTCACCCCTCCACTTT
TRBV29-1	TRBD2	NA	TRBJ2-3	CSYLLAGGSHTQYF	TGCAGCTACCTACTAGCGGGAGGGTCGCATACGCAGTATTTT